Following are 32 T cell receptor beta chains from one sample sequenced in a study of CD8+ T cells in alopecia areata. Extraction and reverse transcription of RNA yielded cDNA as the sequencing template. The repertoire was sequenced with immunoSEQ multiplex PCR; TCRdb's copy has only in-frame clones and lacks some. Of around 100,000 clones in the sample, 40% to 50% were seen once. Regarding treatment: oral pan-JAK inhibitor, 5-10 mg twice daily. This specimen consisted of CD8+ T cells sorted from blood, obtained at week 24, from a patient treated with tofacitinib. The receptors here all came from a human donor with alopecia areata.

This clone turned up a few times. The J gene is TRBJ2-7, the V gene TRBV10-3, with D tentatively TRBD1 (6 bases). Germline V gives CDR1 ENHRY, CDR2 SYGVKD. V lost 4 bases and J 0 bases, leaving 22 bases between the germline ends. The CDR3 length is 18 residues. The CDR3 region is CAISGRDNRERSSYEQYF. The CDR3 DNA reads as TGTGCCATCAGTGGACGAGATAACAGGGAAAGGAGCTCCTACGAGCAGTACTTC.

This clone was seen a handful of times. V gene TRBV27 combines with J gene TRBJ1-4; no firm D call. The germline gives CDR1 MNHEY, CDR2 SMNVEV (reference sequence). Trimming pared 0 bases from V and 8 bases from J, leaving 10 bases between. The CDR3 consists of 14 residues. The CDR3 region has the DNA TGTGCCAGCAGTTTATCGCCGGGTTCGGAAAAACTGTTTTTT. Amino acid sequence: CASSLSPGSEKLFF. Supplemented by reference TRBV27 and TRBJ1-4, the full variable domain reads EAQVTQNPRYLITVTGKKLTVTCSQNMNHEYMSWYRQDPGLGLRQIYYSMNVEVTDKGDVPEGYKVSRKEKRNFPLILESPSPNQTSLYFCASSLSPGSEKLFFGSGTQLSVL.

This clone has just a few counts. The gene calls are TRBV19 and TRBJ1-2; D gene unclear. The germline CDR1 and CDR2 sequences are LNHDA and SQIVND (reference sequence). This CDR3 is 13 amino acids long. V lost 5 bases and J 0 bases, leaving 7 bases between the germline ends. CDR3 DNA: TGTGCCAGTAGTCCCGGGACTAACTATGGCTACACCTTC. Residues: CASSPGTNYGYTF.

The V and J genes are TRBV6-1 and TRBJ2-2; 14 bases match TRBD2. This CDR3 has 14 amino acids. CDR1 MNHNS and CDR2 SASEGT come from the germline V gene. Germline trimming cut 8 bases from V and 8 bases from J; bases unmatched to any gene: 4. CDR3 loop: CASQGLAGVGELFF. The CDR3 region has the DNA TGTGCCAGCCAGGGACTAGCGGGAGTGGGGGAGCTGTTTTTT.

The chain joins TRBV30 to TRBJ2-2; D may correspond to TRBD1 or TRBD2 (6 bases each). Germline V gene sequence: CDR1 GTSNPN, CDR2 SVGIG (reference sequence). V lost 6 bases and J lost 4, with 12 bases in between. There are 13 residues in the CDR3. CDR3 nucleotide sequence: TGTGCCTGCCTCAGGGGAGGCACCGGGGAGCTGTTTTTT. It encodes CACLRGGTGELFF.

A few counts support this clone. This chain joins TRBV5-6 and TRBJ2-7; 9 nucleotides agree with TRBD2. V was pared by 3 bases and J by 7 bases, with 14 bases of the junction left unmatched. The CDR3 covers 16 residues. Germline V gene lookup returns CDR1 SGHDT and CDR2 YYEEEE. The CDR3: CASSSAAGGPYEEQYF. The CDR3 DNA is TGTGCCAGCAGCTCAGCAGCGGGAGGACCCTACGAGGAGCAGTACTTC.

This clone appeared a few times. V gene TRBV29-1 combines with J gene TRBJ2-7; 9 positions agree with TRBD2. CDR1 is SQVTM and CDR2 is ANQGSEA in the germline V gene. CDR3 length: 16 residues. With 4 bases clipped from V and 2 bases from J, the junction kept 12 bases outside the gene matches. The CDR3 DNA sequence: TGCAGCGTTGTTGGCCCGATGACTAGCGGAACCTACGAGCAGTACTTC. It translates to CSVVGPMTSGTYEQYF.

This chain links TRBV19 with TRBJ2-1, with D possibly TRBD2 on 5 matching bases. The V end lost 3 bases, the J end lost 0 bases, and 9 bases lay between the germline ends. In germline, CDR1 is LNHDA, CDR2 SQIVND (reference sequence). This CDR3 has 15 residues. CDR3 DNA: TGTGCCAGTAGTATGGGAGCGAGCTCCTACAATGAGCAGTTCTTC. Translating gives CASSMGASSYNEQFF.

The chain carries TRBV9 and TRBJ2-1; D might be TRBD2 (6 bases). The ends were cut back, 1 base at V and 6 bases at J, with 11 bases in the middle. Germline V lookup: CDR1 SGDLS, CDR2 YYNGEE. The CDR3 sequence is 14 residues long. The chain's CDR3 is CASSVRRDSNEQFF. For the CDR3, the DNA is TGTGCCAGCAGCGTAAGGAGGGACTCCAATGAGCAGTTCTTC.

The chain links TRBV19 to TRBJ1-5; TRBD1 is a possible D gene (6 bases). The CDR3 contains 15 residues. V was pared by 1 base and J by 6 bases, with 13 bases between. Germline CDR1 LNHDA, CDR2 SQIVND (reference sequence). The chain's CDR3 is CASSIGSGGSQPQHF. CDR3 bases: TGTGCCAGTAGTATAGGTTCCGGGGGCTCTCAGCCCCAGCATTTT.

There are a few counts of this clone. The genes are TRBV6-6 and TRBJ1-4; D possibly corresponds to TRBD1 (5 bases). The germline V and J ends were trimmed by 6 bases and 6 bases, with 14 bases remaining between them. Per the germline V gene, CDR1 is MNHNY and CDR2 is SVGAGI (reference sequence). CDR3 size: 14 residues. The CDR3 DNA follows: TGTGCCAGCAGCGTTTGGGGAGGGGATGAAAAACTGTTTTTT. Translating gives CASSVWGGDEKLFF.

The rearrangement links TRBV4-1 to TRBJ2-1; TRBD2 matches 10 bases. The CDR3 is 14 amino acids. Germline values: CDR1 MGHRA, CDR2 YSYEKL. J lost 4 bases, V lost 5 bases, and 2 bases had no gene match. In DNA, the CDR3 is TGCGCCAGCAGCACGACTAGCGGGTACAATGAGCAGTTCTTC. Protein sequence: CASSTTSGYNEQFF.

The CDR3 protein is CASSLEGAPYEQYF. DNA for the CDR3: TGTGCCAGCAGCTTAGAAGGGGCCCCTTACGAGCAGTACTTC. The chain employs TRBV7-2 and TRBJ2-7, with a weak D call TRBD1 (5 bases). With 1 base removed from V and 4 bases from J, the gap between germline ends came to 11 bases. CDR1 is SGHTA and CDR2 is FQGNSA in the germline V gene. CDR3 length: 14 residues.

The rearrangement joins TRBV9 to TRBJ2-7, with TRBD2 identical over 8 bases. Germline-derived CDR1 and CDR2 are SGDLS and YYNGEE. This CDR3 comprises 15 residues. V lost 2 bases and J lost 0; bases outside the gene matches: 4. CDR3 DNA sequence: TGTGCCAGCAGCGTTTACAGCGGGAGCTCCTACGAGCAGTACTTC. Amino acid sequence: CASSVYSGSSYEQYF.

V gene TRBV5-1 combines with J gene TRBJ1-1; D is perhaps TRBD1 (5 bases). The germline gives CDR1 SGHRS, CDR2 YFSETQ. The CDR3 contains 14 residues. Trimming cost V 2 bases and J 1 base, with 9 bases left between them. Here the CDR3 DNA reads TGCGCCAGCAGCTTAGATGACAGGAACACTGAAGCTTTCTTT. This codes for CASSLDDRNTEAFF.

The chain links TRBV29-1 to TRBJ2-1; D perhaps matches TRBD2 (6 bases). V gave up 3 bases and J gave up 12 bases, with 9 bases separating them. CDR3 size: 10 residues. Germline CDR1 SQVTM, CDR2 ANQGSEA. CDR3 in DNA: TGCAGCGTTGATACGGGGGTGCAGTTCTTC. This encodes CSVDTGVQFF.

J is TRBJ2-1 and V is TRBV7-8, with D maybe TRBD2 (5 bases). Germline lookup yields CDR1 SGHVS and CDR2 FQNEAQ. The CDR3 is made up of 16 amino acids. Trimming left V 6 bases short and J 0 bases short, with 15 bases between. The CDR3 reads CASRRSSGSSYNEQFF. CDR3 nucleotides: TGTGCCAGCAGGCGAAGCTCTGGGAGCTCCTACAATGAGCAGTTCTTC.

A few counts support this clone. This rearrangement joins TRBV29-1 to TRBJ1-2; 10 bases agree with TRBD1. Germline CDR1 is SQVTM and CDR2 is ANQGSEA. The CDR3 runs to 12 residues. J gave up 6 bases and V 7 bases, and 5 bases lay outside the gene matches. DNA for the CDR3: TGCAGCGCCTTGGACAGGGGGGATGGCTACACCTTC. As protein: CSALDRGDGYTF.

V is TRBV30 and J is TRBJ2-7; the match to TRBD2 covers 11 bases. The CDR3 contains 15 residues. Germline lookup yields CDR1 GTSNPN and CDR2 SVGIG (reference sequence). The V segment lost 1 base and the J segment 3 bases; nucleotides outside the gene matches: 5. CDR3 DNA sequence: TGTGCCTGGAGTGGCGGGACTAGCGGAATCTACGAGCAGTACTTC. This translates into CAWSGGTSGIYEQYF.

This clone was counted between two and nine times. CDR3 amino acids: CASSWGQGAGNEQFF. The CDR3 coding sequence is TGTGCCAGCAGCTGGGGACAGGGGGCTGGCAATGAGCAGTTCTTC. The chain has TRBV5-5 and TRBJ2-1; 12 nucleotides align to TRBD1. V gave up 3 bases and J gave up 6 bases; unmatched junction bases: 4. Germline V lookup: CDR1 SGHKS, CDR2 YYEKEE (reference sequence). The CDR3 sequence is 15 residues long.

The gene calls are TRBV5-4 and TRBJ2-7; either TRBD1 or TRBD2 may fit D (5 bases each). The V gene's germline CDR1 is SGHNT and CDR2 YYREEE (reference sequence). V dropped 4 bases and J dropped 4 bases, with 15 bases sitting between them. The CDR3 consists of 14 residues. The DNA for the CDR3 is TGTGCCAGCAGCCCAGGTGGGACCGGATACGAGCAGTACTTC. As protein: CASSPGGTGYEQYF.

The CDR3 DNA sequence: TGTGCCAGCAGTGCCCGCTCCTCAGATACGCAGTATTTT. Protein sequence: CASSARSSDTQYF. The V and J genes are TRBV6-1 and TRBJ2-3; no reliable D call. This CDR3 comprises 13 residues. Germline CDR1 reads MNHNS; CDR2 reads SASEGT. V lost 4 bases, J lost 4 bases, and 9 bases lay in between.

The J gene is TRBJ2-7, the V gene TRBV6-5; D may be TRBD1 (6 bases). CDR1 is MNHEY, CDR2 SVGAGI, per germline. The V and J ends lost 6 bases and 3 bases respectively, with 9 bases between them. This CDR3 has 12 residues. Here the CDR3 DNA reads TGTGCCAGCAGGCAACAGGGCTACGAGCAGTACTTC. Translated, it gives CASRQQGYEQYF.

Judged by abundance, this clone is medium-sized. V gene TRBV7-9 combines with J gene TRBJ2-1, with D possibly called TRBD1 or TRBD2 (5 bases each). Germline V gene sequence: CDR1 SEHNR, CDR2 FQNEAQ (reference sequence). The CDR3 is made up of 14 amino acids. With 3 bases removed from V and 3 bases from J, the gap between germline ends came to 9 bases. The CDR3, as DNA: TGTGCCAGCAGCTTCTGGGGGAGCTACAATGAGCAGTTCTTC. Amino acids: CASSFWGSYNEQFF.

J is TRBJ1-5 and V is TRBV30; the match to TRBD1 covers 12 bases. CDR3 length: 14 residues. V shed 0 bases and J 6 bases; nucleotides not matched to a gene: 0. Per the germline V gene, CDR1 is GTSNPN and CDR2 is SVGIG (reference sequence). The CDR3 protein is CAWSVGQGAQPQHF. CDR3 DNA: TGTGCCTGGAGTGTGGGACAGGGGGCTCAGCCCCAGCATTTT. The full variable domain, rest sourced from reference TRBV30 and TRBJ1-5, is SQTIHQWPATLVQPVGSPLSLECTVEGTSNPNLYWYRQAAGRGLQLLFYSVGIGQISSEVPQNLSASRPQDRQFILSSKKLLLSDSGFYLCAWSVGQGAQPQHFGDGTRLSIL.

The rearrangement uses TRBV7-9 and TRBJ2-1; D possibly matches TRBD1 or TRBD2 (5 bases each). CDR1 SEHNR and CDR2 FQNEAQ come from the germline V gene (reference sequence). CDR3 size: 16 residues. V was pared by 9 bases and J by 7 bases, with 25 bases between. CDR3 DNA: TGTGCCAGTGTCGGAAGAACGGGGACCTTAGAAAATGAGCAGTTCTTC. Translation: CASVGRTGTLENEQFF.

This chain connects TRBV29-1 to TRBJ1-4, with 8 bases identical to TRBD1. V gave up 5 bases and J gave up 4 bases; unmatched junction bases: 3. The CDR3 sequence is 13 residues long. Germline CDR1 SQVTM, CDR2 ANQGSEA. The CDR3 sequence: CSVLGQVNEKLFF. The CDR3, as DNA: TGCAGCGTTTTGGGACAGGTTAATGAAAAACTGTTTTTT.

In this sample, this clone turned up a few times. The rearrangement joins TRBV4-1 to TRBJ2-1; the D gene is possibly TRBD2 (6 bases). V dropped 3 bases and J dropped 3 bases, with 9 bases sitting between them. The CDR3 is 14 amino acids. Per the germline V gene, CDR1 is MGHRA and CDR2 is YSYEKL. The CDR3 DNA reads TGCGCCAGCAGCCAGCAGGGAGGCTACAATGAGCAGTTCTTC. Residues: CASSQQGGYNEQFF.

V gene TRBV6-1 combines with J gene TRBJ1-5, with D unclear. The CDR3 contains 12 residues. Germline V CDR1 and CDR2: MNHNS, SASEGT. Trimming pared 4 bases from V and 12 bases from J, leaving 13 bases between. The CDR3 coding sequence is TGTGCCAGCAGTGTTGGACTGCTCGGCCAGCATTTT. This sequence encodes CASSVGLLGQHF.

Worth noting for this clone: The sample carries other DNA sequences with the same CDR3. This sequence joins TRBV30 and TRBJ2-1, with 12 bases that match TRBD2. This CDR3 comprises 14 residues. Looked up from germline, CDR1 is GTSNPN and CDR2 is SVGIG (reference sequence). J gave up 8 bases and V 3 bases, and 5 bases lay outside the gene matches. The CDR3 DNA sequence: TGTGCCTGGAGGAGACTAGCGGGAGCCGATGAGCAGTTCTTC. This gives the protein CAWRRLAGADEQFF.

The V gene is TRBV4-1, the J gene TRBJ1-4, with D unclear. Germline lookup yields CDR1 MGHRA and CDR2 YSYEKL. The ends were cut back, 5 bases at V and 7 bases at J, with 17 bases in the middle. The CDR3 runs 15 residues. DNA for the CDR3: TGCGCCAGCAGCAACCTGGTCCGGGATGGTGAAAAACTGTTTTTT. It encodes CASSNLVRDGEKLFF.

The chain employs TRBV4-1 and TRBJ2-7, with D uncertain. Germline values: CDR1 MGHRA, CDR2 YSYEKL. This CDR3 has 14 residues. Trimming stripped 0 bases from V and 5 bases from J, with 11 bases between. This chain's CDR3 is CASSQDDANDEQYF. The CDR3 region has the DNA TGCGCCAGCAGCCAAGATGATGCGAACGACGAGCAGTACTTC.